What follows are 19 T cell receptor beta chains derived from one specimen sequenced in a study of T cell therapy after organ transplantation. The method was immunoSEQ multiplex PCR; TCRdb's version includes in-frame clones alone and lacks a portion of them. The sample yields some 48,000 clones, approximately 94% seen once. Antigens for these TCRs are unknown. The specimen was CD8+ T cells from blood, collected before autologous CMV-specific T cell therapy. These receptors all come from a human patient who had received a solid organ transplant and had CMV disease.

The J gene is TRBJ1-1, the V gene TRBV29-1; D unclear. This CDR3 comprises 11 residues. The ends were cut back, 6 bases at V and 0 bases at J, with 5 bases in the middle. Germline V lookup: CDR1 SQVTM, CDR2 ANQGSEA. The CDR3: CSVEMNTEAFF. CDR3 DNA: TGCAGCGTAGAGATGAACACTGAAGCTTTCTTT.

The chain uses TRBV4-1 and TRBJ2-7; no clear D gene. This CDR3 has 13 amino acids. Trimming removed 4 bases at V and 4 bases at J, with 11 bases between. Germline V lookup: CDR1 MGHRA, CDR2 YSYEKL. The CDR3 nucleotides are TGCGCCAGCAGCCTAAGACTCGGGTACGAGCAGTACTTC. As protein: CASSLRLGYEQYF.

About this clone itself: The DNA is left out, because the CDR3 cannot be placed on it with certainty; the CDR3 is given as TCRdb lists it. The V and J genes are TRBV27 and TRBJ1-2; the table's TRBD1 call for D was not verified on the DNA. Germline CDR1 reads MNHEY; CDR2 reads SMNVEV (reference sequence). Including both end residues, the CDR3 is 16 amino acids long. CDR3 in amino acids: CASSFGPGGPNYGYTF.

CDR3 coding DNA: TGCGCCAGCAGCTGGGGGACAGGGAATACCTACGAGCAGTACTTC. It is translated as CASSWGTGNTYEQYF. V usage is TRBV5-1 and J usage is TRBJ2-7; TRBD1 aligns across 9 bases. Trimming at V came to 3 bases and at J to 2 bases, leaving 6 bases not matched to a gene. The CDR3 contains 15 residues. Germline CDR1 reads SGHRS; CDR2 reads YFSETQ.

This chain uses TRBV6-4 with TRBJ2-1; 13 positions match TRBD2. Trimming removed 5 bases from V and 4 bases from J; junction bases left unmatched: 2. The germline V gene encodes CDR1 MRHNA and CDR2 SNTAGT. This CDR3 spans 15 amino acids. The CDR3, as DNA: TGTGCCAGCAGTCAACTAGCGGGAGGGTACAATGAGCAGTTCTTC. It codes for CASSQLAGGYNEQFF.

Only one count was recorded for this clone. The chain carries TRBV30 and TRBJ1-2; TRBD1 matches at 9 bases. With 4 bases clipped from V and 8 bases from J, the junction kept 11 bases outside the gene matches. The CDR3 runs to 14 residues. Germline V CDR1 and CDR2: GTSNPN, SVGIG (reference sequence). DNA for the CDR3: TGTGCCTGGACCGGCACAGGGGGCGCGGAGGGCTACACCTTC. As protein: CAWTGTGGAEGYTF.

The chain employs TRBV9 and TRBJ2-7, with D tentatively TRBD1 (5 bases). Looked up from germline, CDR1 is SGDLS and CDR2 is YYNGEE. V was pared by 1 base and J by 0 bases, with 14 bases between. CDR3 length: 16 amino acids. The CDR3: CASSVFSTGNSYEQYF. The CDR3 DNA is TGTGCCAGCAGCGTATTTAGTACAGGTAACTCCTACGAGCAGTACTTC.

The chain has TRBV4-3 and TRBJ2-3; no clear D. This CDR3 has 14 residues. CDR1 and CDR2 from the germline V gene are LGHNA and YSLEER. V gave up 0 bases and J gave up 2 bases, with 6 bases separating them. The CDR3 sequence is CASSQEVSTDTQYF. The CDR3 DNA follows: TGCGCCAGCAGCCAAGAGGTCTCCACAGATACGCAGTATTTT.

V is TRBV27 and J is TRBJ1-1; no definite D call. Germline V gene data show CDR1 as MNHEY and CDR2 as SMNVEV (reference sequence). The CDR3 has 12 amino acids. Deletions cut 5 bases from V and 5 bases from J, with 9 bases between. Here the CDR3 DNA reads TGTGCCAGCAGTCACCTCGGGACTGAAGCTTTCTTT. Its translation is CASSHLGTEAFF.

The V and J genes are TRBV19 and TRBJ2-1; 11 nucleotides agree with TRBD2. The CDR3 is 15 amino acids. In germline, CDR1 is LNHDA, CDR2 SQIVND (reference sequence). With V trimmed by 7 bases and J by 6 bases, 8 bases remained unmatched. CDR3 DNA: TGTGCCAGTAACGCCGGGACTAGCGGAGTCAATGAGCAGTTCTTC. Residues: CASNAGTSGVNEQFF.

The CDR3 DNA is TGCGCCAGCAGCCAACAACAGGGTCGGAACACTGAAGCTTTCTTT. Translation gives CASSQQQGRNTEAFF. V usage is TRBV4-1 and J usage is TRBJ1-1, with D possibly TRBD1 on 6 matching bases. Between the trimmed V and J ends, which lost 2 bases and 1 base, there was a span of 11 bases. CDR1 and CDR2 (germline): MGHRA, YSYEKL. CDR3 length: 15 amino acids.

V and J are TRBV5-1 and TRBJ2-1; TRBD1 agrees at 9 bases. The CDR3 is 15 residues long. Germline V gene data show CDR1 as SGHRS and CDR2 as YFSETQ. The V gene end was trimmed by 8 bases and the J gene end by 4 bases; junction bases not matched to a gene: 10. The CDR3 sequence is CASNFRDRAYNEQFF. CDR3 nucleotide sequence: TGCGCCAGTAATTTCCGGGACAGGGCGTACAATGAGCAGTTCTTC.

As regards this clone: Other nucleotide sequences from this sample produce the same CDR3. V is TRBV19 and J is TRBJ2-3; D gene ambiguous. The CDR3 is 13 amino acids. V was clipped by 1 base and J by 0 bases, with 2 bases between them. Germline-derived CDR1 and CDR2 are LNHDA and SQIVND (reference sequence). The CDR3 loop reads CASSIGSTDTQYF. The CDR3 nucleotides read TGTGCCAGTAGTATAGGTAGCACAGATACGCAGTATTTT.

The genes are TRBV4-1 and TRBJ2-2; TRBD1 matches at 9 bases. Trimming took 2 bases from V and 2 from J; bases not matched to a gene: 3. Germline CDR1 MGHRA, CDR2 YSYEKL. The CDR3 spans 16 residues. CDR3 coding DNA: TGCGCCAGCAGCCAAAGACAGGGGGATAACACCGGGGAGCTGTTTTTT. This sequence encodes CASSQRQGDNTGELFF.

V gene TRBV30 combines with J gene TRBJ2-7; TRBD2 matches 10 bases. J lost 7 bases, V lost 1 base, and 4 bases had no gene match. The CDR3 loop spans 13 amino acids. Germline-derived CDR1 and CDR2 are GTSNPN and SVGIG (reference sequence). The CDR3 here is CAWSGLAGVEQYF. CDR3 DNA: TGTGCCTGGAGTGGGCTAGCGGGGGTTGAGCAGTACTTC.

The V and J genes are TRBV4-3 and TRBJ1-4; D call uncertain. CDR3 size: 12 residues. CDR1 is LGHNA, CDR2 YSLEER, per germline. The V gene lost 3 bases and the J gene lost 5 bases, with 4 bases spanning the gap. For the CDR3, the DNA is TGCGCCAGCAGCCACAGAAATGAAAAACTGTTTTTT. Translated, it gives CASSHRNEKLFF.

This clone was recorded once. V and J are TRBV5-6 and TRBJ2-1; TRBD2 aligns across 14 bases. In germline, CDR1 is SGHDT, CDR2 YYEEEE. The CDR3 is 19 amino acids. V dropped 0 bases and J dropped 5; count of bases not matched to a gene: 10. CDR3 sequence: CASSLESGWGLAGDNEQFF. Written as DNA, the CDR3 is TGTGCCAGCAGCTTGGAGTCTGGTTGGGGACTAGCGGGAGACAATGAGCAGTTCTTC. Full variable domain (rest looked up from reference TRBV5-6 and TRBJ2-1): DAGVTQSPTHLIKTRGQQVTLRCSPKSGHDTVSWYQQALGQGPQFIFQYYEEEERQRGNFPDRFSGHQFPNYSSELNVNALLLGDSALYLCASSLESGWGLAGDNEQFFGPGTRLTVL.

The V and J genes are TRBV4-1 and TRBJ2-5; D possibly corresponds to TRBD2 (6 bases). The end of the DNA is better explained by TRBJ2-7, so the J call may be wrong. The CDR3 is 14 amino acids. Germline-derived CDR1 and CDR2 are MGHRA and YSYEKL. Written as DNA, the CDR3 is TGCGCCAGCAGCCAAGCCCCCGGGAGCTACGAGCAGTACTTC. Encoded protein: CASSQAPGSYEQYF.

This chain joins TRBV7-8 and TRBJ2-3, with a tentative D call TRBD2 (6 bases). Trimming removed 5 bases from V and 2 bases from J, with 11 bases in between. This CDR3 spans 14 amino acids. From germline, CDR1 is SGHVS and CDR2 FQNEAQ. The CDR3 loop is CASSARGNTDTQYF. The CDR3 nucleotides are TGTGCCAGCAGCGCCCGGGGGAACACAGATACGCAGTATTTT.